Below, 18 T cell receptor beta chains from the same sample are listed, as sequenced in a study of blood T cell repertoires in COVID-19. The data were produced by immunoSEQ multiplex PCR, yet TCRdb's version contains in-frame clones alone and is incomplete. The top ten hold 6.9% of the sample, which has a few hundred thousand clones, 88% seen once. Sequencing used peripheral blood. The receptors come from a woman in her thirties who had recovered from COVID-19.

The genes are TRBV4-1 and TRBJ2-3; D not certain. Germline CDR1 reads MGHRA; CDR2 reads YSYEKL. Trimming pared 2 bases from V and 4 bases from J, leaving 16 bases between. The CDR3 sequence is 16 residues long. The CDR3 loop is CASSQFHVRNPDTQYF. CDR3 nucleotides: TGCGCCAGCAGCCAATTTCATGTGAGAAACCCAGATACGCAGTATTTT.

The chain carries TRBV19 and TRBJ1-2; 9 bases match TRBD1. V lost 2 bases, J lost 4 bases, and 5 bases stayed unmatched. Per the germline V gene, CDR1 is LNHDA and CDR2 is SQIVND (reference sequence). The CDR3 sequence is 15 residues long. CDR3 nucleotide sequence: TGTGCCAGTAGTATAACAGGGGGCCATGGCTATGGCTACACCTTC. This gives the protein CASSITGGHGYGYTF.

The V gene is TRBV30, the J gene TRBJ1-6; possible D gene TRBD1, 6 bases. The ends were cut back, 3 bases at V and 5 bases at J, with 14 bases in the middle. Germline V gene lookup returns CDR1 GTSNPN and CDR2 SVGIG (reference sequence). The CDR3 spans 15 residues. CDR3 sequence reads: CAWRGWTVDNSPLHF. The DNA of the CDR3 is TGTGCCTGGAGGGGATGGACAGTGGATAATTCACCCCTCCACTTT.

This clone was counted ten times or more. V gene TRBV9 combines with J gene TRBJ1-3; no firm D call. CDR1 is SGDLS, CDR2 YYNGEE, per germline. V was clipped by 1 base and J by 0 bases, with 17 bases between them. This CDR3 is 18 amino acids long. The CDR3 spells CASSVHVRGWSSGNTIYF. As DNA, the CDR3 is TGTGCCAGCAGCGTACATGTCCGGGGATGGAGCTCTGGAAACACCATATATTTT. The full variable domain, rest sourced from reference TRBV9 and TRBJ1-3, is DSGVTQTPKHLITATGQRVTLRCSPRSGDLSVYWYQQSLDQGLQFLIQYYNGEERAKGNILERFSAQQFPDLHSELNLSSLELGDSALYFCASSVHVRGWSSGNTIYFGEGSWLTVV.

In regard to this clone: This CDR3 is also generated by other DNA sequences in the sample. The CDR3 coding sequence is TGTGCCAGTAGTCCCTCTGGCGGGGGGTCCTACGAGCAGTACTTC. This gives the protein CASSPSGGGSYEQYF. The genes are TRBV19 and TRBJ2-7; TRBD2 matches 8 bases. This CDR3 is built from 15 residues. From germline, CDR1 is LNHDA and CDR2 SQIVND (reference sequence). J was trimmed by 1 base and V by 5 bases; bases with no gene match: 7.

This chain joins TRBV11-3 and TRBJ1-1; no reliable D call. The CDR3 consists of 14 residues. Trimming cost V 0 bases and J 6 bases, with 11 bases left between them. Germline CDR1 is SGHNT and CDR2 is YENEEA. CDR3 amino acids: CASSLDLGSSEAFF. The CDR3 DNA sequence: TGTGCCAGCAGCTTAGATCTAGGGAGCTCTGAAGCTTTCTTT.

The V gene is TRBV7-6, the J gene TRBJ2-5; tentatively, D is TRBD2 (5 bases). CDR3 size: 13 residues. V was clipped by 5 bases and J by 5 bases, with 12 bases between them. The V gene's germline CDR1 is SGHVS and CDR2 FNYEAQ. CDR3 DNA sequence: TGTGCCAGCAGCCCCGGGATGGGGGAGACCCAGTACTTC. Its translation is CASSPGMGETQYF.

This clone has a handful of counts. The V call is TRBV25-1, the J call TRBJ1-2; 9 bases are a match to TRBD1. With 6 bases clipped from V and 5 bases from J, the junction kept 10 bases outside the gene matches. CDR1 is MGHDK, CDR2 SYGVNS, per germline. The CDR3 has 15 amino acids. CDR3 DNA sequence: TGTGCCAGCAGCTTACAGGGGGCAGAACAGTATGGCTACACCTTC. Protein sequence: CASSLQGAEQYGYTF.

The rearrangement joins TRBV30 to TRBJ2-5; D ambiguous. Germline values: CDR1 GTSNPN, CDR2 SVGIG (reference sequence). The CDR3 spans 12 residues. Trimming took 1 base from V and 8 from J, leaving 11 bases between them. In DNA form, the CDR3 reads TGTGCCTGGAGTGGGCAGGCCGCAACCCAGTACTTC. Its protein product is CAWSGQAATQYF.

V is TRBV25-1 and J is TRBJ2-2, with D maybe TRBD1 (6 bases). V was cut by 1 base and J by 8 bases, with 14 bases left in between. The CDR3 sequence is 15 residues long. Looked up from germline, CDR1 is MGHDK and CDR2 is SYGVNS. The CDR3: CASSESDRIAGELFF. CDR3 coding DNA: TGTGCCAGCAGTGAATCCGACAGGATAGCAGGGGAGCTGTTTTTT.

The V and J genes are TRBV7-3 and TRBJ2-7, with D maybe TRBD1 (5 bases). The CDR3 totals 15 residues. Germline lookup yields CDR1 SGHTA and CDR2 FQGTGA. Trimming pared 3 bases from V and 0 bases from J, leaving 12 bases between. The CDR3 DNA is TGTGCCAGCAGCTTGGGGCACAGCAACTCCTACGAGCAGTACTTC. This codes for CASSLGHSNSYEQYF.

The chain uses TRBV10-3 and TRBJ1-4; D unclear. There are 15 residues in the CDR3. Germline V gives CDR1 ENHRY, CDR2 SYGVKD. Trimming stripped 4 bases from V and 8 bases from J, with 17 bases between. This chain's CDR3 is CAISAEAAGWEKLFF. As DNA, the CDR3 is TGTGCCATCAGTGCAGAGGCGGCGGGATGGGAAAAACTGTTTTTT.

V gene TRBV24-1 combines with J gene TRBJ2-1; D is unresolved. The V and J ends lost 0 bases and 6 bases respectively, with 8 bases between them. CDR1 KGHDR and CDR2 SFDVKD come from the germline V gene. CDR3 size: 14 residues. CDR3 DNA: TGTGCCACCAGTGATTTGCCAGGCCGCAATGAGCAGTTCTTC. Amino acid sequence: CATSDLPGRNEQFF.

The rearrangement links TRBV28 to TRBJ1-3; D gene unclear. The CDR3 runs to 15 residues. Germline loops: CDR1 MDHEN, CDR2 SYDVKM. V dropped 6 bases and J dropped 1 base, with 13 bases sitting between them. CDR3 sequence: CASSPTGRSGNTIYF. The CDR3 nucleotides are TGTGCCAGCAGCCCCACGGGAAGGTCTGGAAACACCATATATTTT.

CDR3 in DNA: TGTGCCAGCAGGAGCTTACAGGGAAACACCATATATTTT. It translates to CASRSLQGNTIYF. This chain joins TRBV2 and TRBJ1-3; D not certain. The CDR3 length is 13 residues. Trimming removed 6 bases at V and 4 bases at J, with 10 bases between. Germline V gene data show CDR1 as SNHLY and CDR2 as FYNNEI.

The gene calls are TRBV5-1 and TRBJ2-3; perhaps TRBD2 as D (5 bases). The CDR3 is made up of 15 amino acids. In germline, CDR1 is SGHRS, CDR2 YFSETQ. Deletions cut 4 bases from V and 0 bases from J, with 12 bases between. The CDR3 sequence: CASSPRTGSTDTQYF. The CDR3 DNA follows: TGCGCCAGCAGCCCACGAACGGGGAGCACAGATACGCAGTATTTT.

This clone was counted once. V usage is TRBV19 and J usage is TRBJ2-2, with D unclear. Trimming removed 3 bases from V and 0 bases from J, with 5 bases in between. The CDR3 length is 14 residues. Germline-derived CDR1 and CDR2 are LNHDA and SQIVND (reference sequence). The CDR3 spells CASSIAANTGELFF. CDR3 coding DNA: TGTGCCAGTAGTATTGCAGCGAACACCGGGGAGCTGTTTTTT.

The chain recombines TRBV4-2 with TRBJ1-2, with TRBD1 matching 7 bases. J was trimmed by 2 bases and V by 4 bases; bases with no gene match: 10. Germline CDR1 reads LGHNA; CDR2 reads YNFKEQ. The CDR3 extends over 16 amino acids. CDR3 DNA sequence: TGTGCCAGCAGCCGCAACCGACAGGGATCAAACTATGGCTACACCTTC. It is translated as CASSRNRQGSNYGYTF.